The 3 T cell receptor beta chains presented below share a single source sample, sequenced in a study of PD-1 blockade in mismatch repair-deficient tumors. Clones were read by immunoSEQ multiplex PCR, and TCRdb kept only the in-frame ones, dropping some. In the table there are some 120,000 clones, about 88% of which are singletons. This sample comprised peripheral blood, obtained 70 to 72 weeks after starting pembrolizumab. The receptors were gathered from an adult with mismatch repair-deficient cancer.

The CDR3 DNA sequence: TGTGCCAGCAGCCCCGAGGCGTGGGACAACAATCAGCCCCAGCATTTT. Amino acids: CASSPEAWDNNQPQHF. The chain uses TRBV5-8 and TRBJ1-5, with D tentatively TRBD1 (6 bases). Germline V gene data show CDR1 as SGHTS and CDR2 as YDEGEE. V lost 4 bases, J lost 3 bases, and 17 bases lay in between. The CDR3 spans 16 residues. Variable domain in full (rest from reference TRBV5-8 and TRBJ1-5): EAGVTQSPTHLIKTRGQQATLRCSPISGHTSVYWYQQALGLGLQFLLWYDEGEERNRGNFPPRFSGRQFPNYSSELNVNALELEDSALYLCASSPEAWDNNQPQHFGDGTRLSIL.

With regard to this clone: Other DNA sequences within the sample encode an identical CDR3. The chain combines TRBV4-3 with TRBJ2-7; unclear D gene. V dropped 0 bases and J dropped 4 bases, with 7 bases sitting between them. CDR3 size: 13 residues. The germline V gene encodes CDR1 LGHNA and CDR2 YSLEER. The CDR3: CASSQDRSYEQYF. CDR3 bases: TGCGCCAGCAGCCAAGATAGGTCTTACGAGCAGTACTTC.

The sample holds one count of this clone. The V call is TRBV27, the J call TRBJ2-7; 8 bases are shared with TRBD1. Germline lookup yields CDR1 MNHEY and CDR2 SMNVEV (reference sequence). This CDR3 has 14 residues. The V segment lost 6 bases and the J segment 1 base; nucleotides outside the gene matches: 5. The CDR3: CASSYRGESYEQYF. CDR3 in DNA: TGTGCCAGCAGCTACAGGGGGGAATCCTACGAGCAGTACTTC.